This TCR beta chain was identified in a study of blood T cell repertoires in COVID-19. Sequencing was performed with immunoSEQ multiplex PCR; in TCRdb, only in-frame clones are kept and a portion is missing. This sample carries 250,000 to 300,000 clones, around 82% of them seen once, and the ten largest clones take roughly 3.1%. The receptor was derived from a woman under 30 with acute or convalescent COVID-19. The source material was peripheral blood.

The CDR3 region is CASSLGLAGAETQYF. The CDR3 nucleotides read TGTGCCAGCAGCTTAGGACTAGCGGGAGCGGAGACCCAGTACTTC. The chain couples TRBV7-9 to TRBJ2-5; TRBD2 matches 12 bases. Germline V CDR1 and CDR2: SEHNR, FQNEAQ (reference sequence). J gave up 5 bases and V 1 base, and 2 bases lay outside the gene matches. This CDR3 region has 15 residues.